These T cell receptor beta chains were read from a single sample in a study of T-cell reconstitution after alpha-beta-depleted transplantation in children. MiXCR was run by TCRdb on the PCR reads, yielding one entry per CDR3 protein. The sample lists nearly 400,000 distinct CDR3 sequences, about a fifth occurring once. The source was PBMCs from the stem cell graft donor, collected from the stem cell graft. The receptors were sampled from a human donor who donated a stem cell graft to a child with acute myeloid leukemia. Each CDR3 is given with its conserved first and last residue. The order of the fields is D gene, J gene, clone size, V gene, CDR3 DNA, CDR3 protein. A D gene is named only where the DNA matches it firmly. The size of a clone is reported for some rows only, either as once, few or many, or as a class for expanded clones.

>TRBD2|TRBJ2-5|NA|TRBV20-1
TGCAGTGCAGCGGGGGAGACCCAGTACTTC
CSAAGETQYF
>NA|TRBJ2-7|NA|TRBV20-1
TGCAGTGCTAGAGATTCACGGAGTATTGACGAGCAGTACTTC
CSARDSRSIDEQYF
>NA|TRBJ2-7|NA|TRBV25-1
TGTGCCAGCAGTGAGGGGAGCGGGCCAACCTACGAGCAGTACTTC
CASSEGSGPTYEQYF
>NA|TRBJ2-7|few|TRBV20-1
TGCAGTGCTAGAGATGGTAGAGGGAACGAGCAGTACTTC
CSARDGRGNEQYF
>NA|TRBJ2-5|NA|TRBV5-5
TGTGCCAGCAGCCCGCCAGGGTACGAGACCCAGTACTTC
CASSPPGYETQYF
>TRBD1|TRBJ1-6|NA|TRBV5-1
TGCGCCAGCAGACAAATGTCCGGGACAGGGGATTCACCCCTCCACTTT
CASRQMSGTGDSPLHF
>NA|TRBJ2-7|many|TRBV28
TGTGCCAGCAGTTTATGGGGCGAGCAGTACTTC
CASSLWGEQYF
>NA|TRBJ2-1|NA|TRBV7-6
TGTGCCAGCAGGTTGGCCAATGAGCAGTTCTTC
CASRLANEQFF
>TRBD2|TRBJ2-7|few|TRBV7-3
TGTGCCAGCAGCCCGGGTTCAGGACTAGGCTACGAGCAGTACTTC
CASSPGSGLGYEQYF
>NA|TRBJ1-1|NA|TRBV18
TGTGCCAGCTTCCCGGCCAGTCCTAACCTAAACACTGAAGCTTTCTTT
CASFPASPNLNTEAFF
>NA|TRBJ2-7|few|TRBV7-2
TGTGCCAGCAGGCCCGGCCTCTCCTACGAGCAGTACTTC
CASRPGLSYEQYF
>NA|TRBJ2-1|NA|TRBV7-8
TGTGCCAGCAGCTTAGCGGGCAGCGCTGCTGAGCAGTTCTTC
CASSLAGSAAEQFF
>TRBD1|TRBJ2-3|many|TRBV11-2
TGTGCCAGCAGCTACGGGACAGGGACGACAGATACGCAGTATTTT
CASSYGTGTTDTQYF
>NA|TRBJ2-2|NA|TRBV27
TGTGCCAGCAGCTCTTTGAGGTTCCTAGCGACCACCGGGGAGCTGTTTTTT
CASSSLRFLATTGELFF
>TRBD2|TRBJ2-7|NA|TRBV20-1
TGCAGTGCTCTGGACCCTAGCGGGACCGGCACCGAGCAGTACTTC
CSALDPSGTGTEQYF
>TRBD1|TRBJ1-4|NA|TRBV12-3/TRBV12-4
TGTGCCAGCAGTTTAGAGACAGGGGCCGGGAATGGTTTGTTTTTT
CASSLETGAGNGLFF
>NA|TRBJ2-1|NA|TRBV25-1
TGTGCCAGCAGTGGAGGTCCGGGGGTTCGGGTTGAGCAGTTCTTC
CASSGGPGVRVEQFF
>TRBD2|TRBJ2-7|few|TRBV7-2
TGTGCCAGCAGCCCTGCGGGGGTGGCGTACGAGCAGTACTTC
CASSPAGVAYEQYF
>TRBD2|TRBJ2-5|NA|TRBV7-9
TGTGCCAGCACCCCGACTAGCGGAGAGACCCAGTACTTC
CASTPTSGETQYF
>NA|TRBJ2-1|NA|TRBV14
TGTGCCAGCAGCCCACCGATCACGGGTTACAATGAGCAGTTCTTC
CASSPPITGYNEQFF
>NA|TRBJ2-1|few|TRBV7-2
TGTGCCAGCAGCTTAGAGGGGGTCACGGAGCAGTTCTTC
CASSLEGVTEQFF
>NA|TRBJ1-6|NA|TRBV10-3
TGTGCCATCAATGACTGGCAGGGAGGCAATTCACCCCTCCACTTT
CAINDWQGGNSPLHF
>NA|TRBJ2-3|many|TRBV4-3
TGCGCCAGCAGCCAAGAATCGGTCGGTACAGATACGCAGTATTTT
CASSQESVGTDTQYF
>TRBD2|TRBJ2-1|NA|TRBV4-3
TGCGCCAGCAGCCAAGGAGGGACTAGGTACAATGAGCAGTTCTTC
CASSQGGTRYNEQFF
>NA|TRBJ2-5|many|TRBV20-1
TGCAGTGCTAACAGGCAGTACCAAGAGACCCAGTACTTC
CSANRQYQETQYF
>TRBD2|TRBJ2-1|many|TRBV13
TGTGCCAGCAGCTTCGGACTAGCGGGAGTAGAGCGTGAGCAGTTCTTC
CASSFGLAGVEREQFF
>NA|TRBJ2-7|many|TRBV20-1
TGCAGTGCCCTTGTGGCAGGGCGCAACTACGAGCAGTACTTC
CSALVAGRNYEQYF
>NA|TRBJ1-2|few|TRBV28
TGTGCCAGCATGGGCCTTGGCTACACCTTC
CASMGLGYTF